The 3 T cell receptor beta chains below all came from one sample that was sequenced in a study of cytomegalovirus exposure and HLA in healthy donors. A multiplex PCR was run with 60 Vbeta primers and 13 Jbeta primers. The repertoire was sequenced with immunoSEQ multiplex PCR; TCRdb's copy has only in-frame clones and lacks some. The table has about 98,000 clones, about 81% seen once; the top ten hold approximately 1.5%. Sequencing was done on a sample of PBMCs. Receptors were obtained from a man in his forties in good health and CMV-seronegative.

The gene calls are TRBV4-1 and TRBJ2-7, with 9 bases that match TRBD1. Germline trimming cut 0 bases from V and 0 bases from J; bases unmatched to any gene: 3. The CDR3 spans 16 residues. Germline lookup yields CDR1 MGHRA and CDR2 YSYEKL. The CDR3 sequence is CASSQEGQGSSYEQYF. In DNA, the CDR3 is TGCGCCAGCAGCCAAGAGGGACAGGGCAGCTCCTACGAGCAGTACTTC.

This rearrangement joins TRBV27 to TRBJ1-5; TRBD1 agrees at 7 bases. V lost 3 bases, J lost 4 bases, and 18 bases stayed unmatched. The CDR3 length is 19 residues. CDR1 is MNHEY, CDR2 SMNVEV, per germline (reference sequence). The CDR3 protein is CASSFKGNRGNSWNQPQHF. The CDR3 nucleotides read TGTGCCAGCAGTTTTAAGGGGAACAGGGGCAACTCTTGGAATCAGCCCCAGCATTTT.

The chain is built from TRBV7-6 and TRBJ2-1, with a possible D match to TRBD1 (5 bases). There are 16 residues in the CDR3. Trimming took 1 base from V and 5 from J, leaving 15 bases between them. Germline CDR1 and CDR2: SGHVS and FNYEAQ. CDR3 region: CASSLEFSRVNNEQFF. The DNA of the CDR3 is TGTGCCAGCAGCTTAGAGTTCTCCAGGGTGAACAATGAGCAGTTCTTC.